This T cell receptor (beta chain) was observed in a study of blood T cell repertoires in COVID-19. On the study more broadly: Samples came from the United States, Italy and Spain, spanning acute and convalescent COVID-19. From T cells, B-cell-depleted T cells, or PBMCs came the material, which was cDNA or gDNA.

Authors' methods: Amplifying reference gene primers gave estimates of nucleated cell counts. Assay: immunoSEQ multiplex PCR; the TCRdb copy retains only in-frame clones and omits some. The V and J calls and the clone size are those of that table, but D and trimming were determined from the DNA. The repertoire holds about 25,000 clones, with roughly 87% as singletons. The CDR3 loop spans 19 amino acids. The V end was cut by 3 bases, the J end by 9 bases, with 33 bases between. Germline loops: CDR1 SGHTA, CDR2 FQGNSA. What was sequenced was peripheral blood. This clonotype was sampled from a man in his sixties or seventies with acute or convalescent COVID-19. This chain links TRBV7-2 with TRBJ2-7, with D possibly matching TRBD1 (6 bases). The chain's CDR3 is CASSLRLVPETGGLWGQYF. The CDR3 bases are TGTGCCAGCAGCTTGAGGTTGGTCCCCGAGACAGGTGGTTTGTGGGGGCAGTACTTC.